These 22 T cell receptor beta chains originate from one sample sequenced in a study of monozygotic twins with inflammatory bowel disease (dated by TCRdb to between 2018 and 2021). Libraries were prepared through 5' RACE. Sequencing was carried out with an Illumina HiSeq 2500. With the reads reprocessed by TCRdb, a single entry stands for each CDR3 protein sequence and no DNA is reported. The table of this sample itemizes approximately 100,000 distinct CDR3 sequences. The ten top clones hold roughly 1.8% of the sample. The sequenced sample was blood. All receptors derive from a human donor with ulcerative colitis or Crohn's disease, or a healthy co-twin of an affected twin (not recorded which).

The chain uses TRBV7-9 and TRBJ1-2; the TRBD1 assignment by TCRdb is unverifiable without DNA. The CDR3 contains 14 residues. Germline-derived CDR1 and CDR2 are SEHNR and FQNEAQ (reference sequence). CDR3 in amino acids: CASSLRTGNYGYTF.

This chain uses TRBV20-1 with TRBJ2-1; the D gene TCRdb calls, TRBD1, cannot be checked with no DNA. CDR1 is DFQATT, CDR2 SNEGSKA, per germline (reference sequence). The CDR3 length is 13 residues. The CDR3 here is CSASRVLGGEQFF.

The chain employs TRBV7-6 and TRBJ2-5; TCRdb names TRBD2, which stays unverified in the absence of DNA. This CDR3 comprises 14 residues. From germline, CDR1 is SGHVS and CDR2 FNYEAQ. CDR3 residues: CASSLGMGSETQYF. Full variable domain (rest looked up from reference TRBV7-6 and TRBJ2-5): GAGVSQSPRYKVTKRGQDVALRCDPISGHVSLYWYRQALGQGPEFLTYFNYEAQQDKSGLPNDRFSAERPEGSISTLTIQRTEQRDSAMYRCASSLGMGSETQYFGPGTRLLVL.

The CDR3 region is CASSLGAANTGELFF. The J gene is TRBJ2-2, the V gene TRBV5-1; TCRdb gives TRBD1 as the D gene, but with no DNA this cannot be confirmed. In germline, CDR1 is SGHRS, CDR2 YFSETQ. The CDR3 runs to 15 residues.

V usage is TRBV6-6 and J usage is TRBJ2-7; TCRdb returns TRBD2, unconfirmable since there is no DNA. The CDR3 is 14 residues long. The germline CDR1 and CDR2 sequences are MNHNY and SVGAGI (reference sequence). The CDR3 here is CASSPTSPTYEQYF.

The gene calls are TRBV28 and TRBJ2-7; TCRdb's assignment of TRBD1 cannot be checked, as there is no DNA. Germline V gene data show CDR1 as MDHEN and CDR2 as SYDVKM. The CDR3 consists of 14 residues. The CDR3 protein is CASRTPGQPYEQYF. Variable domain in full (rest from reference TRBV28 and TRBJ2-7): DVKVTQSSRYLVKRTGEKVFLECVQDMDHENMFWYRQDPGLGLRLIYFSYDVKMKEKGDIPEGYSVSREKKERFSLILESASTNQTSMYLCASRTPGQPYEQYFGPGTRLTVT.

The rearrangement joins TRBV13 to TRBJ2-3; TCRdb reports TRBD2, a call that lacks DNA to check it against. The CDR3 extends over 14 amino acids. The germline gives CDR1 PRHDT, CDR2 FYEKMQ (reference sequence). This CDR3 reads CASSSREGSDTQYF.

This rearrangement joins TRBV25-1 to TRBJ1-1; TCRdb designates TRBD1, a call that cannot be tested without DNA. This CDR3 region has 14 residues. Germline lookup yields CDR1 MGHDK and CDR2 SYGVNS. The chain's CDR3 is CASSAGQGHREAFF.

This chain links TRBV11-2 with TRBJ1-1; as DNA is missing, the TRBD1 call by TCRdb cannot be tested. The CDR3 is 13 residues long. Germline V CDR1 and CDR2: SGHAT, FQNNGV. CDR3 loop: CASRPGGGAEAFF.

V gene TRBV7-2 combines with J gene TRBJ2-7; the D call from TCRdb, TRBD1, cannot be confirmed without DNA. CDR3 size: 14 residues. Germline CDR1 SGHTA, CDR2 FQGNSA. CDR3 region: CASIPPGGPYEQYF.

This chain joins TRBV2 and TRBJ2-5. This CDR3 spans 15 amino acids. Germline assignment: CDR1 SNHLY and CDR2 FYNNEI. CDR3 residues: CASSVGSPTQETQYF.

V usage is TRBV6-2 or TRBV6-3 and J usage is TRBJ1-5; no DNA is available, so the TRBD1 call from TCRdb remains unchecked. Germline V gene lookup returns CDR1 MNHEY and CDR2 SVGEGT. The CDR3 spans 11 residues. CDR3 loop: CASSQGQPQHF.

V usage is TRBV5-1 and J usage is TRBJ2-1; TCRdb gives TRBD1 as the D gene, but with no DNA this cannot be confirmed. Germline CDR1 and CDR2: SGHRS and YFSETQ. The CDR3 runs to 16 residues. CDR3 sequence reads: CASSVAGTGSRNEQFF.

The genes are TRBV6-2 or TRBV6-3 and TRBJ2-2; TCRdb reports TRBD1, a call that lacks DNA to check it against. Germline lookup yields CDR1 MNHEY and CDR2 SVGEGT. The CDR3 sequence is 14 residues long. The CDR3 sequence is CASTRRQDTGELFF.

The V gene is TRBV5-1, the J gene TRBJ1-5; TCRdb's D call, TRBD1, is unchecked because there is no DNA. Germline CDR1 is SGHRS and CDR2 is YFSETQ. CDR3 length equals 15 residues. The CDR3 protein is CASSLGGQGQGAQHF.

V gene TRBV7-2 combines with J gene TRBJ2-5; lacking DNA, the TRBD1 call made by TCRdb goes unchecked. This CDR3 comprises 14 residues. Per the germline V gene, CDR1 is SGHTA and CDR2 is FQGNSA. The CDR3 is CASSTSGRVETQYF.

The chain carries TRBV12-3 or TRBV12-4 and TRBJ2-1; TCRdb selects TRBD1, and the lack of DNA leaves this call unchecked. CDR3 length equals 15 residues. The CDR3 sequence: CASSSGQKYYNEQFF.

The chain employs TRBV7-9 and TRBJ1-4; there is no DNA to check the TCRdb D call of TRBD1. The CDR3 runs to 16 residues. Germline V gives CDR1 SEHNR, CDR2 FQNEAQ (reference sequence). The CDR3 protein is CASSLVVVRGSEKLFF. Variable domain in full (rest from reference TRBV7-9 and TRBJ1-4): DTGVSQNPRHKITKRGQNVTFRCDPISEHNRLYWYRQTLGQGPEFLTYFQNEAQLEKSRLLSDRFSAERPKGSFSTLEIQRTEQGDSAMYLCASSLVVVRGSEKLFFGSGTQLSVL.

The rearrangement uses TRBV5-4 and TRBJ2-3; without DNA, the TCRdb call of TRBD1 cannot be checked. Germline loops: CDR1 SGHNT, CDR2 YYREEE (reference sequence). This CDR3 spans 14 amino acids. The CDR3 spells CASLQGTGADTQYF.

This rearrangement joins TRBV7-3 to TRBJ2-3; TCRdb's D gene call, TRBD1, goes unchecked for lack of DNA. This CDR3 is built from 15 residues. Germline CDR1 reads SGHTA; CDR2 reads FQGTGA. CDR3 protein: CASSSGQGDTDTQYF.

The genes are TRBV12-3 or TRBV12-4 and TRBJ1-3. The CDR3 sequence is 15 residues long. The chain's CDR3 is CASSLALMTGNTIYF.

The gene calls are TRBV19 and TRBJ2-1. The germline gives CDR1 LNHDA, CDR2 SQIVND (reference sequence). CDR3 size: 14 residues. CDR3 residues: CASSIGATYNEQFF.